Following are 3 T cell receptor beta chains from one sample sequenced in a study of T cells in tuberculosis. The repertoire was sequenced with immunoSEQ multiplex PCR; TCRdb's copy has only in-frame clones and lacks some. The table shows more than 70,000 clones, with approximately 90% occurring only once. After thawing and overnight rest, PBMC were stained with GMM-loaded CD1B tetramer, viability dye and anti-CD3 for sorting. The lipid loaded on the CD1B tetramers was C32 glucose monomycolate from Rhodococcus equi. What was sequenced was CD1b-GMM tetramer-negative cells sorted from PBMCs. These receptors originate from an adult woman with latent tuberculosis.

The chain is built from TRBV5-6 and TRBJ2-1; D is perhaps TRBD2 (5 bases). This CDR3 spans 13 amino acids. The germline CDR1 and CDR2 sequences are SGHDT and YYEEEE. Trimming removed 1 base at V and 10 bases at J, with 12 bases between. CDR3 residues: CASSLLSSGEQFF. In nucleotides, the CDR3 is TGTGCCAGCAGCTTGTTATCCAGCGGAGAGCAGTTCTTC.

V and J are TRBV15 and TRBJ2-1; 9 bases are a match to TRBD1. V shed 3 bases and J 8 bases; nucleotides not matched to a gene: 11. The CDR3 has 16 amino acids. Germline V gives CDR1 LNHNV, CDR2 YYDKDF (reference sequence). In DNA, the CDR3 is TGTGCCACCAGCAGGCCGACCGGGACAGGGACCTATGAGCAGTTCTTC. Its translation is CATSRPTGTGTYEQFF.

Concerning this clone itself: Germline is not matched at one junction end, which may reflect a read error. This sequence joins TRBV29-1 and TRBJ1-1, with no clear D. Germline CDR1 and CDR2: SQVTM and ANQGSEA. The CDR3 loop spans 11 amino acids. CDR3 region: CSVEGSYEASF. DNA for the CDR3: TGCAGCGTGGAAGGTTCGTATGAAGCTTCCTTT.